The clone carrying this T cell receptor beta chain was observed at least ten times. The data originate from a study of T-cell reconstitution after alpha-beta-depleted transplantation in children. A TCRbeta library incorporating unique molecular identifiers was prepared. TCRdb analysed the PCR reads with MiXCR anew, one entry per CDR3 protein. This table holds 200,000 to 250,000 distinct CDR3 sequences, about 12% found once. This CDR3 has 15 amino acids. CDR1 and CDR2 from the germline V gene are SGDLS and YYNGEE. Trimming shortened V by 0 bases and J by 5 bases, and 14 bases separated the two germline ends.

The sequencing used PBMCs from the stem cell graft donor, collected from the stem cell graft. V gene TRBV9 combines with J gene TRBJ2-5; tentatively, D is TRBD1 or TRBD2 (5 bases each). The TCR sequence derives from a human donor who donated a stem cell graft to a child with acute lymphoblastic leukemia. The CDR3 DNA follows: TGTGCCAGCAGCGTAGCCGGGGCTCCCCAGGAGACCCAGTACTTC. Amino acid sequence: CASSVAGAPQETQYF.